The clone carrying this TCR beta chain has ten or more counts. As yet, its antigen is unknown. Trimming cost V 4 bases and J 3 bases, with 7 bases left between them. CDR3 length equals 12 residues. The germline V gene has CDR1 SGHDN and CDR2 FVKESK. The sample originates from a study of T cells in Graves' hyperthyroidism and ophthalmopathy. Study-wide findings and caveats: Blood shared most expanded thyroid clonotypes above 0.001. Ophthalmopathy was distinguished from stable hyperthyroidism by 13 V-J signatures.

The TCR beta CDR3 regions underwent amplification using RNA transcripts as the source. An initial round of RT-PCR targeting the TCR CDR3 relied on the HTBI primer set. Using its own MiXCR run on the multiplex PCR reads, TCRdb lists one record per CDR3 protein. The profile covers approximately 430,000 distinct CDR3 sequences, with about a sixth appearing a single time and 7.5% to 9% taken by the ten largest. Calling Graves' hyperthyroidism stable meant ophthalmopathy did not progress within 18 months. This rearrangement joins TRBV14 to TRBJ2-7; D gene uncertain. The sequenced sample was blood. This clonotype originated in a woman between 18 and 29 years old with Graves' hyperthyroidism. Here the CDR3 DNA reads TGTGCCAGCAGCCCCGCCAACTACGAGCAGTACTTC. This gives the protein CASSPANYEQYF.